This T cell receptor (beta chain) was identified in a study of T cell changes during pregnancy in multiple sclerosis. TCRdb's table, derived via immunoSEQ multiplex PCR, lists solely in-frame clones and lacks some. The profile shows tens of thousands of clones, approximately 90% of them singletons. Germline CDR1 reads DFQATT; CDR2 reads SNEGSKA (reference sequence). This CDR3 contains 11 residues. Trimming pared 7 bases from V and 7 bases from J, leaving 13 bases between. The sequencing used peripheral blood, collected in the third trimester of pregnancy. The chain recombines TRBV20-1 with TRBJ1-2; D is ambiguous. This receptor was taken from a female donor in good health, enrolled as a control in a pregnancy study. The CDR3 sequence is CSGGAPSGYTF. DNA of the CDR3: TGCAGTGGAGGCGCTCCATCTGGCTACACCTTC.